This is a list of T cell receptor beta chains from one sample in a study of blood T cell repertoires in COVID-19. TCRdb's copy holds only in-frame clones and misses some; the assay was immunoSEQ multiplex PCR. Here the sample spans over 200,000 clones, approximately 87% being singletons. Sequenced material: peripheral blood. The receptor set was obtained from a woman between 65 and 79 years old with active or convalescent COVID-19. CDR3s include the opening cysteine and the closing phenylalanine or tryptophan. The D gene is left open where the match is weak. Not all rows give a size; the values are once, few, many and, for expanded clones, a class.

size: NA
V: TRBV18
D: NA
J: TRBJ1-2
DNA: TGTGCCAGCTCACCAGCCCGGGGGGTATCCTATGGCTACACCTTC
CDR3: CASSPARGVSYGYTF

size: NA
V: TRBV7-8
D: TRBD2
J: TRBJ2-3
DNA: TGTGCCAGCAGCCAGACTAGCGGGACTTACCTCACAGATACGCAGTATTTT
CDR3: CASSQTSGTYLTDTQYF

size: NA
V: TRBV4-2
D: TRBD2
J: TRBJ2-7
DNA: TGTGCCAGCAGCCTGGGGGCGGGAGGTCTGGGCTCCTACGAGCAGTACTTC
CDR3: CASSLGAGGLGSYEQYF

size: once
V: TRBV18
D: TRBD1
J: TRBJ1-2
DNA: TGTGCCAGCTCACCGGGCTTACAGGGGCATGGCTACACCTTC
CDR3: CASSPGLQGHGYTF

size: once
V: TRBV7-8
D: TRBD2
J: TRBJ2-7
DNA: TGTGCCAGCAGCTTCACTAGCGGGAGCAGCGAGCAGTACTTC
CDR3: CASSFTSGSSEQYF

size: few
V: TRBV5-1
D: NA
J: TRBJ1-1
DNA: TGCGCCAGCAGCTTTGCGGGGGTGAACACTGAAGCTTTCTTT
CDR3: CASSFAGVNTEAFF

size: NA
V: TRBV5-1
D: NA
J: TRBJ1-3
DNA: TGCGCCAGCAGCGAGGGACTCTCTGGAAACACCATATATTTT
CDR3: CASSEGLSGNTIYF

size: NA
V: TRBV11-3
D: TRBD1
J: TRBJ2-2
DNA: TGTGCCAGCAGCCAAGAGGGGGCGCAAACCGGGGAGCTGTTTTTT
CDR3: CASSQEGAQTGELFF

size: NA
V: TRBV13
D: TRBD1
J: TRBJ1-2
DNA: TGTGCCAGCAGCAGCGGCGACAGGGCGAGCGGCTACACCTTC
CDR3: CASSSGDRASGYTF

size: NA
V: TRBV7-3
D: NA
J: TRBJ1-1
DNA: TGTGCCAGCAGCTTGAGGGGGATGCCGGAGCTTGACCTTGAAGCTTTCTTT
CDR3: CASSLRGMPELDLEAFF

size: NA
V: TRBV4-1
D: TRBD1
J: TRBJ2-7
DNA: TGCGCCAGCAGCCAAGAAGGGGACAGGGGGTTTTACGAGCAGTACTTC
CDR3: CASSQEGDRGFYEQYF

size: NA
V: TRBV7-2
D: TRBD1
J: TRBJ2-7
DNA: TGTGCCAGCAGCTTAATGTCGGGACAGGCCTCCTACGAGCAGTACTTC
CDR3: CASSLMSGQASYEQYF

size: NA
V: TRBV5-4
D: NA
J: TRBJ2-3
DNA: TGTGCCAGCAGCTTGGGTACTCACCTCAACACAGATACGCAGTATTTT
CDR3: CASSLGTHLNTDTQYF

size: NA
V: TRBV6-7
D: TRBD1
J: TRBJ1-2
DNA: TGTGCCAGCCGACCTTATCGGGACAGCTACTATGGCTACACCTTC
CDR3: CASRPYRDSYYGYTF